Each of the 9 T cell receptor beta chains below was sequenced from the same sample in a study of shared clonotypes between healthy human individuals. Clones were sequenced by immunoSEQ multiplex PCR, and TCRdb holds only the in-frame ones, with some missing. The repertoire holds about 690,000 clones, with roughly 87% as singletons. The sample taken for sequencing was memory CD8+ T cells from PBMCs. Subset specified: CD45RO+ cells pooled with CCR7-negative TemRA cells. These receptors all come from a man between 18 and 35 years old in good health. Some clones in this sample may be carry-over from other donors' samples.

CDR3: CASSLSGTGVNEQFF. The CDR3 DNA reads as TGTGCCAGCAGCTTATCCGGGACAGGAGTCAATGAGCAGTTCTTC. The chain couples TRBV7-8 to TRBJ2-1, with TRBD1 identical over 8 bases. V shed 2 bases, J shed 6 bases, and the junction held 6 bases outside the gene matches. The germline V gene encodes CDR1 SGHVS and CDR2 FQNEAQ. The CDR3 consists of 15 residues.

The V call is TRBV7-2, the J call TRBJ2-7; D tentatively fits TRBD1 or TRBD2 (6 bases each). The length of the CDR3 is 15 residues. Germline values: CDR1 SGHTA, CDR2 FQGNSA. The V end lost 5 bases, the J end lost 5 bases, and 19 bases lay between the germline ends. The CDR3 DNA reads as TGTGCCAGCAGCCCCTTAGGTTGGAGGGGGGACGAGCAGTACTTC. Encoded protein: CASSPLGWRGDEQYF.

The CDR3 loop reads CASSSRGPYNEQFF. The DNA of the CDR3 is TGTGCCAGCAGCTCCCGGGGACCATACAATGAGCAGTTCTTC. J is TRBJ2-1 and V is TRBV11-3; D might be TRBD1 or TRBD2, each matching 5 bases. The CDR3 consists of 14 residues. Germline CDR1 and CDR2: SGHNT and YENEEA. V was cut by 4 bases and J by 4 bases, with 11 bases left in between.

CDR3 loop: CALRPPGNTIYF. DNA for the CDR3: TGTGCCCTCCGGCCGCCTGGAAACACCATATATTTT. This sequence joins TRBV10-3 and TRBJ1-3; no clear D gene. Germline values: CDR1 ENHRY, CDR2 SYGVKD. Trimming removed 11 bases at V and 2 bases at J, with 10 bases between. The CDR3 has 12 amino acids.

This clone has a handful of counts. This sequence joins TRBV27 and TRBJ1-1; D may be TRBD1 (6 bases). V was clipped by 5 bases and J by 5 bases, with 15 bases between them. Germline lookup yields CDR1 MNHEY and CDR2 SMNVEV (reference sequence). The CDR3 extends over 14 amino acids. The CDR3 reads CASSHGRGGTEAFF. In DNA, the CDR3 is TGTGCCAGCAGTCACGGCAGGGGCGGAACTGAAGCTTTCTTT.

The CDR3 region is CASSELAGGFYEQYF. In nucleotides, the CDR3 is TGTGCCAGCAGTGAGCTAGCGGGAGGATTTTACGAGCAGTACTTC. This sequence joins TRBV6-1 and TRBJ2-7; 11 nucleotides line up with TRBD2. The CDR3 has 15 amino acids. The germline V gene encodes CDR1 MNHNS and CDR2 SASEGT. After removal of 3 bases from V and 4 bases from J, the junction contained 5 bases not matched to a gene.

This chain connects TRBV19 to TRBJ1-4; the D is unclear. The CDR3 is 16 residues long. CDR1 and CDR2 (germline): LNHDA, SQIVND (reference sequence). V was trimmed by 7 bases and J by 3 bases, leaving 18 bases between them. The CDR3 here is CASTRMGGGANEKLFF. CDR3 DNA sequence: TGTGCCAGTACCCGAATGGGAGGAGGCGCTAATGAAAAACTGTTTTTT.

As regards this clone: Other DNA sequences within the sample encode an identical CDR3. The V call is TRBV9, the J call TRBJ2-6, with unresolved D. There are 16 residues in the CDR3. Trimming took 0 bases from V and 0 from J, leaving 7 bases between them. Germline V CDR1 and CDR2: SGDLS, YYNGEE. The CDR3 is CASSVVGGSGANVLTF. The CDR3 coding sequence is TGTGCCAGCAGCGTAGTTGGTGGCTCTGGGGCCAACGTCCTGACTTTC.

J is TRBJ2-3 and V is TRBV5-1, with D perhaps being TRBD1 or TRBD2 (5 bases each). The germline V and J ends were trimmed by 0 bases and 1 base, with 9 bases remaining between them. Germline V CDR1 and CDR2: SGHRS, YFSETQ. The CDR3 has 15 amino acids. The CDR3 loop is CASSLVGAGTDTQYF. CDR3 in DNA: TGCGCCAGCAGCTTGGTCGGGGCCGGCACAGATACGCAGTATTTT.